Below are 13 T cell receptor beta chains sequenced from a single sample in a study of T cell responses to AZD1222 COVID-19 vaccine. Method: immunoSEQ multiplex PCR; TCRdb's copy keeps in-frame clones and lacks some. Among about 93,000 clones listed, approximately 86% were seen once. Sequenced material: peripheral blood, taken on day 0 of AZD1222 vaccination. The receptors were gathered from an adult in good health.

This clone was picked up one time. This sequence joins TRBV12-3 or TRBV12-4 and TRBJ2-5, with 9 bases aligning to TRBD1. V was clipped by 6 bases and J by 7 bases; unmatched bases: 6. This CDR3 is 13 amino acids long. DNA of the CDR3: TGTGCCAGCAGCCCGGGACAGGGCGGGACCCAGTACTTC. Protein product: CASSPGQGGTQYF.

V and J are TRBV12-3 or TRBV12-4 and TRBJ1-1, with D uncertain. The ends were cut back, 3 bases at V and 1 base at J, with 6 bases in the middle. The CDR3 is 13 residues long. CDR3 region: CASSFGENTEAFF. In DNA form, the CDR3 reads TGTGCCAGCAGTTTTGGGGAGAACACTGAAGCTTTCTTT.

This chain joins TRBV10-1 and TRBJ2-7; D gene uncertain. Germline V CDR1 and CDR2: WNHNN, SYGVQD (reference sequence). There are 17 residues in the CDR3. V lost 3 bases to trimming and J lost 0 bases, with 18 bases between them. CDR3 protein: CASSDPPQGRPSYEQYF. The CDR3 DNA reads TGCGCCAGCAGTGATCCACCCCAAGGACGGCCCTCCTACGAGCAGTACTTC.

CDR3: CASSPENTEAFF. CDR3 DNA sequence: TGTGCCAGCAGCCCCGAGAACACTGAAGCTTTCTTT. The V and J genes are TRBV12-3 or TRBV12-4 and TRBJ1-1, with D uncertain. The V gene lost 6 bases and the J gene lost 1 base, with 6 bases spanning the gap. The CDR3 has 12 residues.

The chain uses TRBV7-9 and TRBJ1-2; D uncertain. Trimming pared 1 base from V and 1 base from J, leaving 7 bases between. In germline, CDR1 is SEHNR, CDR2 FQNEAQ (reference sequence). This CDR3 comprises 14 residues. DNA of the CDR3: TGTGCCAGCAGCTTAGATGCACATAACTATGGCTACACCTTC. Translation: CASSLDAHNYGYTF.

J is TRBJ2-2 and V is TRBV9, with D unclear. The ends were cut back, 0 bases at V and 1 base at J, with 10 bases in the middle. The CDR3 totals 16 residues. Germline V gene sequence: CDR1 SGDLS, CDR2 YYNGEE. CDR3 residues: CASSVGSGRNTGELFF. The DNA of the CDR3 is TGTGCCAGCAGCGTAGGGTCAGGTAGGAACACCGGGGAGCTGTTTTTT.

V usage is TRBV6-5 and J usage is TRBJ2-7, with 7 positions matching TRBD1. The CDR3 consists of 14 residues. With V trimmed by 6 bases and J by 7 bases, 12 bases remained unmatched. The V gene's germline CDR1 is MNHEY and CDR2 SVGAGI. The CDR3 sequence: CASRNPTGSLEQYF. The CDR3 DNA reads TGTGCCAGCAGAAACCCGACAGGGTCGCTAGAGCAGTACTTC.

The rearrangement joins TRBV11-2 to TRBJ2-7; TRBD2 agrees at 8 bases. The V gene end was trimmed by 5 bases and the J gene end by 3 bases; junction bases not matched to a gene: 9. CDR3 length: 15 residues. From germline, CDR1 is SGHAT and CDR2 FQNNGV. The CDR3 here is CASSQRGYTIYEQYF. CDR3 DNA sequence: TGTGCCAGCAGCCAGCGGGGGTATACTATCTACGAGCAGTACTTC. Complete variable domain (other parts from reference TRBV11-2 and TRBJ2-7): EAGVAQSPRYKIIEKRQSVAFWCNPISGHATLYWYQQILGQGPKLLIQFQNNGVVDDSQLPKDRFSAERLKGVDSTLKIQPAKLEDSAVYLCASSQRGYTIYEQYFGPGTRLTVT.

This chain joins TRBV24-1 and TRBJ2-1; no reliable D call. CDR1 KGHDR and CDR2 SFDVKD come from the germline V gene. Between the trimmed V and J ends, which lost 3 bases and 1 base, there was a span of 12 bases. The CDR3 is made up of 16 amino acids. The CDR3 protein is CATSDQGGGSYNEQFF. CDR3 in DNA: TGTGCCACCAGTGATCAAGGCGGTGGGTCCTACAATGAGCAGTTCTTC.

The chain recombines TRBV6-6 with TRBJ1-5, with D possibly TRBD1 on 5 matching bases. Germline V lookup: CDR1 MNHNY, CDR2 SVGAGI (reference sequence). The ends were cut back, 6 bases at V and 3 bases at J, with 15 bases in the middle. The CDR3 loop spans 15 amino acids. This CDR3 is CASRLQGDYNQPQHF. CDR3 nucleotide sequence: TGTGCCAGCAGACTTCAGGGTGACTACAATCAGCCCCAGCATTTT.

V is TRBV7-9 and J is TRBJ2-7, with 10 bases lining up with TRBD2. Germline CDR1 is SEHNR and CDR2 is FQNEAQ (reference sequence). V was clipped by 3 bases and J by 3 bases; unmatched bases: 5. The CDR3 has 15 residues. CDR3 residues: CASSFTAGGFYEQYF. DNA for the CDR3: TGTGCCAGCAGCTTTACAGCGGGAGGGTTCTACGAGCAGTACTTC.

In DNA, the CDR3 is TGTGCCAGCTCACCACCGGGTCCCGGCGCTGGGGCCAACGTCCTGACTTTC. Amino acid sequence: CASSPPGPGAGANVLTF. The V and J genes are TRBV18 and TRBJ2-6; D remains ambiguous. Germline CDR1 is KGHSH and CDR2 is LQKENI. This CDR3 is built from 17 residues. The V and J ends lost 0 bases and 2 bases respectively, with 11 bases between them.

The rearrangement links TRBV5-6 to TRBJ1-6; D is unclear. Looked up from germline, CDR1 is SGHDT and CDR2 is YYEEEE. V was pared by 4 bases and J by 3 bases, with 14 bases between. The CDR3 totals 16 residues. The CDR3 loop reads CASSLGRTNYNSPLHF. As DNA, the CDR3 is TGTGCCAGCAGCCTAGGACGGACTAACTATAATTCACCCCTCCACTTT. The full variable domain, rest sourced from reference TRBV5-6 and TRBJ1-6, is DAGVTQSPTHLIKTRGQQVTLRCSPKSGHDTVSWYQQALGQGPQFIFQYYEEEERQRGNFPDRFSGHQFPNYSSELNVNALLLGDSALYLCASSLGRTNYNSPLHFGNGTRLTVT.